The next 12 T cell receptor beta chains were all read from a single sample in a study of cytomegalovirus exposure and HLA in healthy donors (TCRdb year 2017). The library was obtained by the immunoSEQ multiplex PCR assay. The multiplex PCR relied on a mix of 60 forward primers for TCR Vbeta segments and 13 reverse primers for TCR Jbeta segments. Held by TCRdb, this immuneACCESS table contains in-frame sequences only and omits some clones. Under half of the omission traces to an unresolved V gene where checked; the cause of the rest is unknown. This sample lists about 150,000 clones; approximately 80% were detected once. The top ten constitute around 7.2% of the sample. Sequencing was done on a sample of PBMCs. These receptors were collected from a man aged 25-40 years in good health and CMV-seropositive.

The chain carries TRBV28 and TRBJ1-3; TRBD1 is a possible D gene (5 bases). Trimming stripped 1 base from V and 0 bases from J, with 13 bases between. CDR3 size: 17 residues. CDR1 MDHEN and CDR2 SYDVKM come from the germline V gene. Here the CDR3 DNA reads TGTGCCAGCAGTTTATACGAGACAGTCCTCTCTGGAAACACCATATATTTT. Protein sequence: CASSLYETVLSGNTIYF.

This clone showed up just a few times. The chain links TRBV14 to TRBJ2-5; D perhaps matches TRBD2 (6 bases). The V gene lost 1 base and the J gene lost 4 bases, with 16 bases spanning the gap. Germline CDR1 is SGHDN and CDR2 is FVKESK. The CDR3 has 16 amino acids. The CDR3 DNA reads as TGTGCCAGCAGCCAAGGATTGTTCGGGGGAGGAGAGACCCAGTACTTC. Translated, it gives CASSQGLFGGGETQYF.

The V and J genes are TRBV15 and TRBJ1-2; D not certain. From germline, CDR1 is LNHNV and CDR2 YYDKDF (reference sequence). V lost 5 bases to trimming and J lost 3 bases, with 10 bases between them. The length of the CDR3 is 13 residues. CDR3 sequence reads: CATSLGVYYGYTF. The CDR3 region has the DNA TGTGCCACCAGCCTCGGGGTCTACTATGGCTACACCTTC.

This chain joins TRBV18 and TRBJ2-7, with TRBD1 identical over 7 bases. V lost 2 bases to trimming and J lost 5 bases; unmatched junction nucleotides: 9. The germline gives CDR1 KGHSH, CDR2 LQKENI. This CDR3 is 15 amino acids long. The CDR3 loop reads CASSPGDRVRDEQYF. The CDR3 DNA follows: TGTGCCAGCTCACCAGGTGACAGGGTTCGAGACGAGCAGTACTTC.

This chain joins TRBV10-3 and TRBJ1-2; 11 nucleotides align to TRBD1. With V trimmed by 8 bases and J by 4 bases, 9 bases remained unmatched. The CDR3 covers 15 residues. In germline, CDR1 is ENHRY, CDR2 SYGVKD. CDR3 protein: CAIAPDRGLSYGYTF. DNA for the CDR3: TGTGCCATCGCTCCGGACAGGGGGCTTAGCTATGGCTACACCTTC.

This clone was seen more than once but under ten times. This sequence joins TRBV28 and TRBJ1-4; maybe TRBD1 (5 bases). Between the trimmed V and J ends, which lost 6 bases and 0 bases, there was a span of 11 bases. The CDR3 consists of 15 residues. Germline V CDR1 and CDR2: MDHEN, SYDVKM. CDR3 in amino acids: CASRPQGATNEKLFF. The DNA for the CDR3 is TGTGCCAGCAGACCCCAGGGCGCAACTAATGAAAAACTGTTTTTT.

This sequence joins TRBV2 and TRBJ2-7; TRBD2 might be the D (8 bases). Looked up from germline, CDR1 is SNHLY and CDR2 is FYNNEI. This CDR3 is built from 14 residues. Trimming removed 6 bases from V and 1 base from J, with 13 bases in between. For the CDR3, the DNA is TGTGCCAGCAGGTTAGCGGGACAGTCCTACGAGCAGTACTTC. This translates into CASRLAGQSYEQYF.

This clone was recorded a few times. The rearrangement links TRBV25-1 to TRBJ2-5; D perhaps matches TRBD1 (5 bases). Germline V gives CDR1 MGHDK, CDR2 SYGVNS. The CDR3 extends over 17 amino acids. Trimming removed 5 bases at V and 2 bases at J, with 21 bases between. CDR3 sequence (DNA): TGTGCCAGCAGTACTCAAGACCGACAGAAGATTCAAGAGACCCAGTACTTC. Residues: CASSTQDRQKIQETQYF.

In this sample, this clone turned up once. V is TRBV4-1 and J is TRBJ1-5; 10 positions agree with TRBD1. V gave up 2 bases and J gave up 5 bases; unmatched junction bases: 6. The CDR3 length is 16 residues. Per germline, CDR1 MGHRA and CDR2 YSYEKL. In nucleotides, the CDR3 is TGCGCCAGCAGCCAACCGGGACAGGGGAAGGATCAGCCCCAGCATTTT. Protein sequence: CASSQPGQGKDQPQHF.

The chain links TRBV7-2 to TRBJ2-1; possibly TRBD2 for D (6 bases). Trimming pared 6 bases from V and 5 bases from J, leaving 17 bases between. Germline CDR1 is SGHTA and CDR2 is FQGNSA. This CDR3 comprises 15 residues. In DNA form, the CDR3 reads TGTGCCAGCAGTCGGGGGAGAGTAGTTGACAATGAGCAGTTCTTC. The encoded protein is CASSRGRVVDNEQFF.

This clone was observed a handful of times. The genes are TRBV7-9 and TRBJ1-5; 9 bases are a match to TRBD1. Trimming at V came to 6 bases and at J to 2 bases, leaving 11 bases not matched to a gene. Germline CDR1 SEHNR, CDR2 FQNEAQ (reference sequence). This CDR3 contains 17 residues. CDR3 coding DNA: TGTGCCAGCAGTTCGTCCGGGACAGGGATGCGCAATCAGCCCCAGCATTTT. Its protein is CASSSSGTGMRNQPQHF.

The CDR3 protein is CASSFLPSGANVLTF. CDR3 DNA sequence: TGTGCCAGCAGTTTCCTCCCCTCTGGGGCCAACGTCCTGACTTTC. This rearrangement joins TRBV27 to TRBJ2-6; D unresolved. The CDR3 runs to 15 residues. Germline V lookup: CDR1 MNHEY, CDR2 SMNVEV (reference sequence). The germline V and J ends were trimmed by 3 bases and 0 bases, with 6 bases remaining between them.